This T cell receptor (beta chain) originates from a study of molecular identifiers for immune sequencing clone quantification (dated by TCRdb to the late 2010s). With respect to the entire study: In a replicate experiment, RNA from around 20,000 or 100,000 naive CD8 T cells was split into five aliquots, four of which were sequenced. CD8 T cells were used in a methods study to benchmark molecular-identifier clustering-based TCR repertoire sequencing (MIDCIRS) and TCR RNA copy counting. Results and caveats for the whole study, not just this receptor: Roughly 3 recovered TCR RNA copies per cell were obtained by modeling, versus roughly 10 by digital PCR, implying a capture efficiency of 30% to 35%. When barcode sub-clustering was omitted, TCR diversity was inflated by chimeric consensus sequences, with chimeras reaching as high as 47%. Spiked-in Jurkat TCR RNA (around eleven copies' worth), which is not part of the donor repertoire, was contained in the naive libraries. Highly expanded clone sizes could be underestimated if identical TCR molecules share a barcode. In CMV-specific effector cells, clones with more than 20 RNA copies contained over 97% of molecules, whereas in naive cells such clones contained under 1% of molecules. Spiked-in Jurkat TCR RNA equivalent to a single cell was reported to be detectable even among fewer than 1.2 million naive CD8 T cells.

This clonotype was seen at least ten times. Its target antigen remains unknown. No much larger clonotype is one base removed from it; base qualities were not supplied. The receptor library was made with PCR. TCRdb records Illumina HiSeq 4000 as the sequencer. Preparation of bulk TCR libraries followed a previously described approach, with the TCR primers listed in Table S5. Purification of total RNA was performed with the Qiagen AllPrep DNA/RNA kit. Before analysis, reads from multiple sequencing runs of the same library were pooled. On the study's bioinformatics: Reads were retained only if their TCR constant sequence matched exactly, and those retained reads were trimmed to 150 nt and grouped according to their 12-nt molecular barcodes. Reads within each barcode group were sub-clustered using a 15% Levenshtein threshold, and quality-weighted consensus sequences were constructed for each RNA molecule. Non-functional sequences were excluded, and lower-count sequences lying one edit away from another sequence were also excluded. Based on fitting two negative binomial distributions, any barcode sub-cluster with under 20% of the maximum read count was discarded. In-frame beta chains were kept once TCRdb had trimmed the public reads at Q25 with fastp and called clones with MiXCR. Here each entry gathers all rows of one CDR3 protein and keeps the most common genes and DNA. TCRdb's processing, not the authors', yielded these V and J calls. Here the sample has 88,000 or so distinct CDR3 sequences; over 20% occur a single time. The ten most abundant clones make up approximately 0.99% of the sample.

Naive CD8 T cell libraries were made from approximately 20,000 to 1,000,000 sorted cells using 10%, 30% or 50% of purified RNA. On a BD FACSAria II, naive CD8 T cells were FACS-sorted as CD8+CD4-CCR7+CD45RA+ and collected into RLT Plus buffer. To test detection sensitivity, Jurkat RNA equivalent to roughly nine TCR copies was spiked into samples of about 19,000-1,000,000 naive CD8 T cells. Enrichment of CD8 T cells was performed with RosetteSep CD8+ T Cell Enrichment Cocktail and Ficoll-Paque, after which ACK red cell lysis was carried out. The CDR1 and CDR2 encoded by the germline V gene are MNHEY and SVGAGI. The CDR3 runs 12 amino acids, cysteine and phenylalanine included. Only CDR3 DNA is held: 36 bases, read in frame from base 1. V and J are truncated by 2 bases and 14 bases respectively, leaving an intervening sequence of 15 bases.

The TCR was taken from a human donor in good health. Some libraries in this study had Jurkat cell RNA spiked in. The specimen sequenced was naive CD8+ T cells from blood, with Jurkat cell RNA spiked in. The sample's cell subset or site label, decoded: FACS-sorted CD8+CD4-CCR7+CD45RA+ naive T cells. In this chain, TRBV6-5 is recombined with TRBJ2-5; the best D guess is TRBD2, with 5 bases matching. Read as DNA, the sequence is TGTGCCAGCAGTTACGCCGGGATGGATATTTACTTC. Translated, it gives CASSYAGMDIYF.